These 29 T cell receptor beta chains share one sample of origin, sequenced in a study of T cell responses to AZD1222 COVID-19 vaccine. Profiling relied on immunoSEQ multiplex PCR, and the TCRdb table lists in-frame clones only, not all of them. The sample gives roughly 120,000 clones, about 90% of which show up once; 6.5% to 9.5% is in the top ten. Here the sequenced sample was peripheral blood, taken on day 0 of AZD1222 vaccination. These receptors were collected from an adult in good health.

V is TRBV13 and J is TRBJ2-1; TRBD1 matches at 11 bases. The ends lost 2 bases at V and 7 bases at J; junction bases unmatched: 4. Germline V gene data show CDR1 as PRHDT and CDR2 as FYEKMQ (reference sequence). The CDR3 loop spans 15 amino acids. The CDR3 DNA sequence: TGTGCCAGCAGCTTATTAGGACAGGGGGCTAATGAGCAGTTCTTC. This codes for CASSLLGQGANEQFF.

The V call is TRBV28, the J call TRBJ1-5; possible D gene TRBD1, 6 bases. The V gene lost 5 bases and the J gene lost 3 bases, with 14 bases spanning the gap. Germline V gene lookup returns CDR1 MDHEN and CDR2 SYDVKM. The CDR3 length is 15 residues. CDR3 loop: CASSTKQGFNQPQHF. The CDR3 DNA sequence: TGTGCCAGCAGTACGAAACAGGGTTTCAATCAGCCCCAGCATTTT.

This clone occurred once. In DNA, the CDR3 is TGTGCCAGCAGTTATAGCGGATTCTCCTACGAGCAGTACTTC. Its translation: CASSYSGFSYEQYF. The chain recombines TRBV6-1 with TRBJ2-7; D is perhaps TRBD2 (6 bases). V dropped 5 bases and J dropped 0 bases, with 11 bases sitting between them. This CDR3 is built from 14 residues. Germline CDR1 reads MNHNS; CDR2 reads SASEGT.

The genes are TRBV7-3 and TRBJ1-1, with TRBD1 as a possible D gene (5 bases). Germline values: CDR1 SGHTA, CDR2 FQGTGA. CDR3 size: 12 residues. V was shortened by 5 bases and J by 5 bases, with 9 bases between the two germline ends. As DNA, the CDR3 is TGTGCCAGCAGCCTAGGGGAAACTGAAGCTTTCTTT. As protein: CASSLGETEAFF.

The chain links TRBV7-9 to TRBJ2-3; 7 bases match TRBD1. V was pared by 1 base and J by 4 bases, with 2 bases of the junction left unmatched. Per the germline V gene, CDR1 is SEHNR and CDR2 is FQNEAQ (reference sequence). This CDR3 comprises 14 residues. CDR3 bases: TGTGCCAGCAGCTTAGGGCAGGGGGCAGATACGCAGTATTTT. Translating gives CASSLGQGADTQYF.

The chain joins TRBV2 to TRBJ2-7; D ambiguous. V gave up 3 bases and J gave up 1 base, with 4 bases separating them. This CDR3 has 12 amino acids. Germline V gives CDR1 SNHLY, CDR2 FYNNEI. The CDR3, as DNA: TGTGCCAGCAGTGATCGGTCCTACGAGCAGTACTTC. Amino acid sequence: CASSDRSYEQYF.

The rearrangement uses TRBV6-5 and TRBJ2-7; the D is unclear. Per the germline V gene, CDR1 is MNHEY and CDR2 is SVGAGI. This CDR3 region has 14 residues. V dropped 1 base and J dropped 0 bases, with 7 bases sitting between them. The CDR3 here is CASSYFVSSYEQYF. The CDR3 nucleotides read TGTGCCAGCAGTTACTTCGTCAGCTCCTACGAGCAGTACTTC.

This chain connects TRBV11-2 to TRBJ2-1, with 11 bases aligning to TRBD2. This CDR3 region has 16 residues. J gave up 7 bases and V 5 bases, and 10 bases lay outside the gene matches. Germline CDR1 is SGHAT and CDR2 is FQNNGV. The DNA for the CDR3 is TGTGCCAGCAGCCCTCGTACTAGCGGGAGAGGGAATGAGCAGTTCTTC. Residues: CASSPRTSGRGNEQFF.

This chain joins TRBV6-5 and TRBJ2-7; D might be TRBD2 (5 bases). Germline V lookup: CDR1 MNHEY, CDR2 SVGAGI. There are 14 residues in the CDR3. V lost 2 bases and J 5 bases, leaving 13 bases between the germline ends. The CDR3 DNA sequence: TGTGCCAGCAGTTACGAGGGAACCAACCACGAGCAGTACTTC. This codes for CASSYEGTNHEQYF.

This chain joins TRBV2 and TRBJ1-5; tentative D call: TRBD1 (6 bases). Germline loops: CDR1 SNHLY, CDR2 FYNNEI. V was pared by 3 bases and J by 5 bases, with 14 bases between. The CDR3 length is 15 residues. CDR3 in DNA: TGTGCCAGCAGTGACGGGGGCGAGCTTTATCAGCCCCAGCATTTT. This encodes CASSDGGELYQPQHF.

V is TRBV10-1 and J is TRBJ1-1, with D possibly TRBD1 on 5 matching bases. The CDR3 consists of 16 residues. V was pared by 8 bases and J by 1 base, with 20 bases between. Germline V CDR1 and CDR2: WNHNN, SYGVQD (reference sequence). CDR3 sequence reads: CASPLPPGERNTEAFF. DNA of the CDR3: TGCGCCAGCCCACTCCCGCCGGGGGAGCGGAACACTGAAGCTTTCTTT.

V and J are TRBV28 and TRBJ1-5, with unresolved D. The length of the CDR3 is 10 residues. Germline CDR1 reads MDHEN; CDR2 reads SYDVKM. V lost 7 bases and J lost 7, with 5 bases in between. The CDR3 region has the DNA TGTGCCAGCAATCGGCAGCCCCAGCATTTT. Protein product: CASNRQPQHF.

The chain uses TRBV3-1 (or the pseudogene TRBV3-2) and TRBJ2-5; the match to TRBD2 covers 9 bases. CDR3 length equals 14 residues. Germline CDR1 reads LGHDT; CDR2 reads YNNKEL (reference sequence). J was trimmed by 1 base and V by 7 bases; bases with no gene match: 4. For the CDR3, the DNA is TGTGCCAGCACCCTAGCGGGGCCCCAAGAGACCCAGTACTTC. Protein product: CASTLAGPQETQYF.

The chain couples TRBV6-2 or TRBV6-3 to TRBJ2-2, with D maybe TRBD2 (6 bases). The CDR3 consists of 15 residues. CDR1 is MNHEY and CDR2 is SVGEGT in the germline V gene. V lost 0 bases to trimming and J lost 4 bases, with 9 bases between them. The CDR3 here is CASSYSGGFTGELFF. CDR3 coding DNA: TGTGCCAGCAGTTACTCGGGGGGTTTCACCGGGGAGCTGTTTTTT.

The chain carries TRBV5-1 and TRBJ1-1, with D uncertain. V lost 0 bases and J lost 6, with 18 bases in between. Germline assignment: CDR1 SGHRS and CDR2 YFSETQ. CDR3 size: 16 residues. CDR3 in amino acids: CASSLGGQTRTAEAFF. CDR3 in DNA: TGCGCCAGCAGCTTGGGTGGGCAGACCCGAACGGCTGAAGCTTTCTTT.

This sequence joins TRBV28 and TRBJ2-1; unclear D gene. CDR1 is MDHEN and CDR2 is SYDVKM in the germline V gene. Trimming cost V 1 base and J 0 bases, with 4 bases left between them. This CDR3 is built from 14 residues. The CDR3 nucleotides are TGTGCCAGCAGTTTATACGGCTCCTACAATGAGCAGTTCTTC. Protein product: CASSLYGSYNEQFF.

J is TRBJ2-3 and V is TRBV6-4; no reliable D call. CDR1 and CDR2 from the germline V gene are MRHNA and SNTAGT. V was cut by 2 bases and J by 0 bases, with 6 bases left in between. The CDR3 contains 14 residues. CDR3 loop: CASSDRPSTDTQYF. In nucleotides, the CDR3 is TGTGCCAGCAGTGACAGACCTAGCACAGATACGCAGTATTTT.

This rearrangement joins TRBV5-8 to TRBJ2-3; unclear D gene. The V gene's germline CDR1 is SGHTS and CDR2 YDEGEE. The CDR3 is 15 amino acids. The V end was cut by 4 bases, the J end by 1 base, with 13 bases between. The chain's CDR3 is CASSPLGSGTDTQYF. CDR3 DNA: TGTGCCAGCAGCCCGCTTGGTTCTGGCACAGATACGCAGTATTTT.

The genes are TRBV2 and TRBJ1-2, with D perhaps TRBD1 (6 bases). Germline CDR1 SNHLY, CDR2 FYNNEI. V lost 6 bases, J lost 8 bases, and 16 bases lay in between. The CDR3 is 13 amino acids. The CDR3 nucleotides are TGTGCCAGCAGCTCTGGACAGTTGATCGGCTACACCTTC. Translated, it gives CASSSGQLIGYTF. The full variable domain, its missing parts supplied by reference TRBV2 and TRBJ1-2, is EPEVTQTPSHQVTQMGQEVILRCVPISNHLYFYWYRQILGQKVEFLVSFYNNEISEKSEIFDDQFSVERPDGSNFTLKIRSTKLEDSAMYFCASSSGQLIGYTFGSGTRLTVV.

The chain couples TRBV5-5 to TRBJ2-7; perhaps D is TRBD1 or TRBD2 (6 bases each). CDR1 and CDR2 from the germline V gene are SGHKS and YYEKEE (reference sequence). Deletions cut 5 bases from V and 5 bases from J, with 14 bases between. The CDR3 has 13 residues. CDR3: CASRAEEGDEQYF. As DNA, the CDR3 is TGTGCCAGCAGGGCAGAGGAGGGGGACGAGCAGTACTTC.

The V call is TRBV19, the J call TRBJ2-1, with TRBD1 as a possible D gene (6 bases). CDR1 and CDR2 from the germline V gene are LNHDA and SQIVND (reference sequence). V was trimmed by 2 bases and J by 5 bases, leaving 10 bases between them. There are 14 residues in the CDR3. CDR3 in DNA: TGTGCCAGTAGTATAAGACAGGACCACAATGAGCAGTTCTTC. Its translation: CASSIRQDHNEQFF. Combining the CDR3 with reference TRBV19 and TRBJ2-1 gives the whole variable domain DGGITQSPKYLFRKEGQNVTLSCEQNLNHDAMYWYRQDPGQGLRLIYYSQIVNDFQKGDIAEGYSVSREKKESFPLTVTSAQKNPTAFYLCASSIRQDHNEQFFGPGTRLTVL.

This clone was found once. The chain combines TRBV28 with TRBJ1-1; tentative D call: TRBD1 (6 bases). The CDR3 has 13 amino acids. The V end lost 7 bases, the J end lost 6 bases, and 15 bases lay between the germline ends. Germline V gene sequence: CDR1 MDHEN, CDR2 SYDVKM. The CDR3: CASTYRVGAEAFF. CDR3 coding DNA: TGTGCCAGCACCTACAGGGTCGGCGCTGAAGCTTTCTTT.

V is TRBV9 and J is TRBJ2-1; D unclear. V lost 0 bases to trimming and J lost 6 bases, with 13 bases between them. Per the germline V gene, CDR1 is SGDLS and CDR2 is YYNGEE. The CDR3 contains 15 residues. CDR3 DNA sequence: TGTGCCAGCAGCGTAGTGTGCCGCCTTCCCAATGAGCAGTTCTTC. It specifies CASSVVCRLPNEQFF.

The chain links TRBV4-1 to TRBJ1-3; D may be TRBD1 (6 bases). This CDR3 has 17 amino acids. Looked up from germline, CDR1 is MGHRA and CDR2 is YSYEKL. V was cut by 3 bases and J by 3 bases, with 18 bases left in between. CDR3: CASSHFGRDKRGNTIYF. The CDR3 DNA reads as TGCGCCAGCAGCCACTTCGGGCGGGACAAACGTGGAAACACCATATATTTT.

The gene calls are TRBV6-5 and TRBJ2-1; 8 bases agree with TRBD2. This CDR3 is 14 amino acids long. CDR1 MNHEY and CDR2 SVGAGI come from the germline V gene. Germline trimming cut 2 bases from V and 7 bases from J; bases unmatched to any gene: 4. The CDR3 protein is CASSYGLAGNEQFF. The CDR3 DNA reads TGTGCCAGCAGTTACGGGCTAGCGGGTAATGAGCAGTTCTTC.

V and J are TRBV7-8 and TRBJ1-2, with D maybe TRBD1 (5 bases). CDR3 size: 13 residues. Germline V gives CDR1 SGHVS, CDR2 FQNEAQ. V lost 10 bases and J lost 2, with 14 bases in between. CDR3 protein: CANPRGRNYGYTF. CDR3 bases: TGTGCCAACCCAAGGGGACGGAACTATGGCTACACCTTC.

CDR3 nucleotide sequence: TGTGCCAGCAGTTGGACTAGCGGGAGGCAAGGCGAGCAGTACTTC. This gives the protein CASSWTSGRQGEQYF. J is TRBJ2-7 and V is TRBV27, with TRBD2 matching over 14 bases. The CDR3 sequence is 15 residues long. Trimming at V came to 4 bases and at J to 6 bases, leaving 5 bases not matched to a gene. Germline CDR1 is MNHEY and CDR2 is SMNVEV (reference sequence).

V and J are TRBV25-1 and TRBJ2-3; D might be TRBD2 (6 bases). Trimming shortened V by 3 bases and J by 0 bases, and 13 bases separated the two germline ends. CDR1 MGHDK and CDR2 SYGVNS come from the germline V gene. The CDR3 has 16 amino acids. This chain's CDR3 is CASSEGRYMSTDTQYF. DNA of the CDR3: TGTGCCAGCAGTGAGGGGAGGTATATGAGCACAGATACGCAGTATTTT.

The J gene is TRBJ1-6, the V gene TRBV5-6; possibly TRBD1 for D (5 bases). The V end was cut by 0 bases, the J end by 3 bases, with 10 bases between. The germline V gene has CDR1 SGHDT and CDR2 YYEEEE. The CDR3 totals 16 residues. In DNA form, the CDR3 reads TGTGCCAGCAGCTTGGGGGGGGGAAACTATAATTCACCCCTCCACTTT. As protein: CASSLGGGNYNSPLHF.